These 17 T cell receptor beta chains share one sample of origin, sequenced in a study of metastatic and nonmetastatic thyroid tumors. TCRdb re-clonotyped the PCR reads via MiXCR. Of tens of thousands of clones in the sample, roughly 15% are singletons; the top ten hold about 4.8%. Prior to thyroid surgery, none of the patients had received any treatment. Sequencing input: blood. The origin of the receptors is a female donor with papillary thyroid cancer or a benign thyroid nodule (not recorded which). Some clones in this sample may be carry-over from other donors' samples.

This chain connects TRBV7-2 to TRBJ1-1; D may be TRBD1 (5 bases). There are 15 residues in the CDR3. Trimming took 5 bases from V and 0 from J, leaving 13 bases between them. In germline, CDR1 is SGHTA, CDR2 FQGNSA. The CDR3 spells CASSPARELNTEAFF. The CDR3 DNA reads as TGTGCCAGCAGCCCCGCCAGGGAATTGAACACTGAAGCTTTCTTT.

The V call is TRBV3-1, the J call TRBJ1-5; a possible D gene is TRBD1 (5 bases). The CDR3 contains 16 residues. CDR1 LGHDT and CDR2 YNNKEL come from the germline V gene (reference sequence). V was clipped by 1 base and J by 6 bases, with 16 bases between them. The CDR3 loop reads CASSQGSTERGQPQHF. The CDR3 nucleotides read TGTGCCAGCAGCCAAGGATCGACAGAGCGAGGTCAGCCCCAGCATTTT.

This clone was recorded at least ten times. This chain joins TRBV7-2 and TRBJ2-1, with TRBD2 matching over 13 bases. Per germline, CDR1 SGHTA and CDR2 FQGNSA. The V and J ends lost 1 base and 4 bases, in that order; junction bases with no gene match: 10. The CDR3 runs 19 residues. CDR3 nucleotides: TGTGCCAGCAGCTTAGGGCCTCCAGGACTAGCGGGAGAATACAATGAGCAGTTCTTC. Its translation is CASSLGPPGLAGEYNEQFF.

The J gene is TRBJ2-1, the V gene TRBV15, with D possibly matching TRBD2 (6 bases). The length of the CDR3 is 13 residues. Germline V gene lookup returns CDR1 LNHNV and CDR2 YYDKDF (reference sequence). The V end was cut by 3 bases, the J end by 10 bases, with 13 bases between. This CDR3 is CATSRYGGEEQFF. Here the CDR3 DNA reads TGTGCCACCAGCAGGTACGGGGGAGAAGAGCAGTTCTTC. Based on the CDR3 plus reference TRBV15 and TRBJ2-1, the full variable domain is DAMVIQNPRYQVTQFGKPVTLSCSQTLNHNVMYWYQQKSSQAPKLLFHYYDKDFNNEADTPDNFQSRRPNTSFCFLDIRSPGLGDTAMYLCATSRYGGEEQFFGPGTRLTVL.

A note on this clone: Possible read error: a much larger clone is one base away. The sample contains more than one DNA sequence encoding this CDR3. The rearrangement uses TRBV3-1 and TRBJ1-1; no definite D call. Germline V gene sequence: CDR1 LGHDT, CDR2 YNNKEL (reference sequence). The CDR3 loop spans 13 amino acids. The CDR3 DNA follows: TGTGCCAGCGGACTAGGAGGGCCCACTGAAGCCTTCTTT. Translating it yields CASGLGGPTEAFF.

The chain recombines TRBV4-1 with TRBJ1-5; 12 bases align to TRBD1. V lost 2 bases and J lost 3; bases outside the gene matches: 5. This CDR3 is built from 17 residues. The germline V gene encodes CDR1 MGHRA and CDR2 YSYEKL. The CDR3 loop reads CASSQPPGQGANQPQHF. Written as DNA, the CDR3 is TGCGCCAGCAGCCAACCTCCGGGACAGGGGGCCAATCAGCCCCAGCATTTT.

This clone has only a few counts. The chain has TRBV7-2 and TRBJ2-1; no clear D. The CDR3 is 12 residues long. Looked up from germline, CDR1 is SGHTA and CDR2 is FQGNSA. Trimming took off 1 base at V and 9 bases at J, with 7 bases between the two ends. DNA for the CDR3: TGTGCCAGCAGCTTAGTAGAGGTTGAGCAGTTCTTC. Residues: CASSLVEVEQFF.

The rearrangement uses TRBV12-3 or TRBV12-4 and TRBJ2-1; 9 bases line up with TRBD2. V was clipped by 6 bases and J by 5 bases; unmatched bases: 5. The CDR3 spans 14 residues. DNA for the CDR3: TGTGCCAGCAGGCAATCTAGCGGGAACAATGAGCAGTTCTTC. Encoded protein: CASRQSSGNNEQFF.

This clone has at least ten counts. This chain joins TRBV4-3 and TRBJ2-2; 8 bases agree with TRBD2. J gave up 3 bases and V 6 bases, and 18 bases lay outside the gene matches. CDR1 and CDR2 from the germline V gene are LGHNA and YSLEER. CDR3 length: 19 residues. The CDR3 loop reads CASRQRGTRSFVDTGELFF. The CDR3 DNA is TGCGCCAGCAGACAGCGAGGGACTAGATCTTTTGTAGACACCGGGGAGCTGTTTTTT.

This clone was detected only a few times. Distinct nucleotide sequences in the sample also encode this CDR3. This chain links TRBV18 with TRBJ2-2; unclear D gene. The CDR3 runs 14 residues. Germline V gene sequence: CDR1 KGHSH, CDR2 LQKENI. V shed 2 bases and J shed 1 base, with 5 bases lying between them. This chain's CDR3 is CASSPLGNTGELFF. The CDR3 DNA follows: TGTGCCAGCTCACCATTAGGGAACACCGGGGAGCTGTTTTTT.

This clone was counted at least ten times. The V and J genes are TRBV3-1 and TRBJ1-6; D is unclear. The germline V gene has CDR1 LGHDT and CDR2 YNNKEL (reference sequence). V dropped 4 bases and J dropped 7 bases, with 8 bases sitting between them. This CDR3 comprises 13 residues. CDR3 loop: CASSPEQNSPLHF. DNA of the CDR3: TGTGCCAGCAGCCCGGAACAGAATTCACCCCTCCACTTT.

A few counts support this clone. Since a much larger clone is just one base distant, this may be a read error. Other DNA sequences in the sample encode the same CDR3. The chain recombines TRBV28 with TRBJ2-7, with 12 nucleotides matching TRBD1. The CDR3 is 15 amino acids. Germline lookup yields CDR1 MDHEN and CDR2 SYDVKM. With 5 bases clipped from V and 4 bases from J, the junction kept 6 bases outside the gene matches. The CDR3 DNA follows: TGTGCCAGCAGTAACAGGGACAGGGGGCCGTACGAGCAGTACTTC. Amino acid sequence: CASSNRDRGPYEQYF.

This clone is medium-sized within its sample. The chain employs TRBV28 and TRBJ2-2; D gene uncertain. Between the trimmed V and J ends, which lost 5 bases and 6 bases, there was a span of 7 bases. The CDR3 is 12 residues long. Germline CDR1 reads MDHEN; CDR2 reads SYDVKM. CDR3 DNA: TGTGCCAGCAGTCCAATGGCCGGGGAGCTGTTTTTT. This sequence encodes CASSPMAGELFF.

About this clone itself: This CDR3 fails to terminate in the conserved phenylalanine or tryptophan, so it likely reflects a read error. V usage is TRBV2 and J usage is TRBJ1-1, with a tentative D call TRBD1 (5 bases). This CDR3 contains 13 residues. Germline lookup yields CDR1 SNHLY and CDR2 FYNNEI. CDR3 region: CASSLWGNSEAFV. Written as DNA, the CDR3 is TGTGCCAGCAGCTTGTGGGGGAACAGTGAAGCTTTCGTT.

At least ten counts were recorded for this clone. The chain couples TRBV7-3 to TRBJ2-6, with TRBD1 matching 7 bases. V dropped 4 bases and J dropped 8; count of bases not matched to a gene: 2. Germline values: CDR1 SGHTA, CDR2 FQGTGA. The CDR3 spans 13 residues. The DNA for the CDR3 is TGTGCCAGCAGCTGGACAGGTACCAACGTCCTGACTTTC. Translated: CASSWTGTNVLTF.

This clone was counted only a few times. CDR3 sequence reads: CASSDQGLGGYTF. The CDR3 coding sequence is TGTGCCAGCAGTGATCAGGGTCTGGGTGGCTACACCTTC. The chain carries TRBV2 and TRBJ1-2; D is possibly TRBD1 (5 bases). Germline CDR1 reads SNHLY; CDR2 reads FYNNEI. The V end lost 3 bases, the J end lost 7 bases, and 12 bases lay between the germline ends. This CDR3 has 13 amino acids. The full variable domain, with the rest looked up from reference TRBV2 and TRBJ1-2, is EPEVTQTPSHQVTQMGQEVILRCVPISNHLYFYWYRQILGQKVEFLVSFYNNEISEKSEIFDDQFSVERPDGSNFTLKIRSTKLEDSAMYFCASSDQGLGGYTFGSGTRLTVV.

The chain combines TRBV19 with TRBJ2-7; 7 nucleotides align to TRBD1. From germline, CDR1 is LNHDA and CDR2 SQIVND (reference sequence). V shed 6 bases and J 3 bases; nucleotides not matched to a gene: 8. The CDR3 is 14 amino acids. Here the CDR3 DNA reads TGTGCCAGTAGAGTAAGGACAGGAAACTACGAGCAGTACTTC. This codes for CASRVRTGNYEQYF. Looking up the rest from reference TRBV19 and TRBJ2-7 gives the full variable domain: DGGITQSPKYLFRKEGQNVTLSCEQNLNHDAMYWYRQDPGQGLRLIYYSQIVNDFQKGDIAEGYSVSREKKESFPLTVTSAQKNPTAFYLCASRVRTGNYEQYFGPGTRLTVT.